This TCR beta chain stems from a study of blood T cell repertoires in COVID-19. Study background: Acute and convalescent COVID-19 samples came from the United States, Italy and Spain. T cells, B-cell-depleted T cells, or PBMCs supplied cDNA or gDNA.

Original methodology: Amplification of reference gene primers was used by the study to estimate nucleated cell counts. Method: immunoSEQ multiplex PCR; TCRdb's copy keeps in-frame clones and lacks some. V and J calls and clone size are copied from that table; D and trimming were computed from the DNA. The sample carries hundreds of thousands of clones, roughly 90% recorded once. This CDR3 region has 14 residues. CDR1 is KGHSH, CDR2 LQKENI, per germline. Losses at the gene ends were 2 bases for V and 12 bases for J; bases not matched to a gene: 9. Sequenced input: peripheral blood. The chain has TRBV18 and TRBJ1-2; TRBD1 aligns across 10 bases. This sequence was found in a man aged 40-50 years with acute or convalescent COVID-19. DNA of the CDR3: TGTGCCAGCTCACCAACGGGGACAGGGGACCCCCACACCTTC. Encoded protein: CASSPTGTGDPHTF.